Listed below are T cell receptor beta chains from one sample, sequenced in a study of blood T cell repertoires in COVID-19. The repertoire was sequenced with immunoSEQ multiplex PCR; TCRdb's copy has only in-frame clones and lacks some. Of approximately 80,000 clones listed, roughly 88% are singletons. Source material: peripheral blood. The receptors come from a woman older than 75 with acute or convalescent COVID-19. Each CDR3 is given with its conserved first and last residue. A D gene is named only where the DNA matches it firmly. Rows give clone size only sometimes, using once, few, many, or a class for an expanded clone.

j_gene: TRBJ1-1
v_gene: TRBV7-9
abundance: -
d_gene: TRBD1
CDR3nt: TGTGCCAGCAGCCCAGACAGACAGGGTGAAGCTTTCTTT
CDR3aa: CASSPDRQGEAFF

j_gene: TRBJ1-6
v_gene: TRBV19
abundance: -
d_gene: TRBD1
CDR3nt: TGTGCCAGTACCGTCAGTGGACAGGGGATAGGCAGCTCACCCCTCCACTTT
CDR3aa: CASTVSGQGIGSSPLHF

j_gene: TRBJ2-5
v_gene: TRBV29-1
abundance: -
d_gene: TRBD2
CDR3nt: TGCAGCGTTGTCCGGGTAGCGGGGGCGGCCCAGTACTTC
CDR3aa: CSVVRVAGAAQYF

j_gene: TRBJ1-1
v_gene: TRBV15
abundance: -
d_gene: TRBD1
CDR3nt: TGTGCCACCAGCTCCCTCGGGACAGGAGGTGAAGCTTTCTTT
CDR3aa: CATSSLGTGGEAFF

j_gene: TRBJ2-1
v_gene: TRBV7-8
abundance: once
d_gene: TRBD2
CDR3nt: TGTGCCAGCAGCTTAATCAAACGAGCGGGAGACAATGAGCAGTTCTTC
CDR3aa: CASSLIKRAGDNEQFF

j_gene: TRBJ2-2
v_gene: TRBV2
abundance: few
d_gene: -
CDR3nt: TGTGCCAGCAGTGAGGGCGAGACCGGGGAGCTGTTTTTT
CDR3aa: CASSEGETGELFF

j_gene: TRBJ1-2
v_gene: TRBV9
abundance: -
d_gene: -
CDR3nt: TGTGCCAGCAGCGCCCGGGGGGACAACTATGGCTACACCTTC
CDR3aa: CASSARGDNYGYTF

j_gene: TRBJ2-5
v_gene: TRBV18
abundance: few
d_gene: TRBD2
CDR3nt: TGTGCCAGCTCGGGACTAGCGCGGGAAGAGACCCAGTACTTC
CDR3aa: CASSGLAREETQYF

j_gene: TRBJ2-1
v_gene: TRBV5-4
abundance: -
d_gene: TRBD2
CDR3nt: TGTGCCAGCAGCCGTAGCGGGGGCTCCTACAATGAGCAGTTCTTC
CDR3aa: CASSRSGGSYNEQFF

j_gene: TRBJ1-1
v_gene: TRBV7-9
abundance: -
d_gene: TRBD1
CDR3nt: TGTGCCAGCAGCCCCGACAGGGGGCAGCCGAACACTGAAGCTTTCTTT
CDR3aa: CASSPDRGQPNTEAFF

j_gene: TRBJ2-1
v_gene: TRBV10-2
abundance: -
d_gene: -
CDR3nt: TGCGCCAGCAGGGACAGCTCCTACAATGAGCAGTTCTTC
CDR3aa: CASRDSSYNEQFF

j_gene: TRBJ2-3
v_gene: TRBV5-6
abundance: few
d_gene: -
CDR3nt: TGTGCCAGCAGCTCGGGGTATGGCGATACGCAGTATTTT
CDR3aa: CASSSGYGDTQYF

j_gene: TRBJ1-5
v_gene: TRBV18
abundance: once
d_gene: -
CDR3nt: TGTGCCAGCTCACTAGTCAGCAATCAGCCCCAGCATTTT
CDR3aa: CASSLVSNQPQHF

j_gene: TRBJ2-4
v_gene: TRBV5-6
abundance: -
d_gene: -
CDR3nt: TGTGCCAGCAGCTTGTACAGTGCCAAAAACATTCAGTACTTC
CDR3aa: CASSLYSAKNIQYF

j_gene: TRBJ2-4
v_gene: TRBV5-4
abundance: -
d_gene: TRBD1
CDR3nt: TGTGCCAGCAGCTCAACCGGGACAGCAGACATTCAGTACTTC
CDR3aa: CASSSTGTADIQYF

j_gene: TRBJ2-2
v_gene: TRBV12-3/TRBV12-4
abundance: -
d_gene: -
CDR3nt: TGTGCCAGCAGTGGGGGGGGCCGGAGGGAGCTGTTTTTT
CDR3aa: CASSGGGRRELFF

j_gene: TRBJ2-7
v_gene: TRBV13
abundance: -
d_gene: TRBD1
CDR3nt: TGTGCCAGCAGCCAGGACAGGAGCTCCTACGAGCAGTACTTC
CDR3aa: CASSQDRSSYEQYF

j_gene: TRBJ2-1
v_gene: TRBV7-7
abundance: -
d_gene: TRBD2
CDR3nt: TGTGCTAGCAGCCCCGGACTAGCGGGGGCCCTCTCCTACAATGAGCAGTTCTTC
CDR3aa: CASSPGLAGALSYNEQFF

j_gene: TRBJ2-7
v_gene: TRBV29-1
abundance: few
d_gene: TRBD1
CDR3nt: TGCAGCGTTGAGAACAGGGGGGAGCAGTACTTC
CDR3aa: CSVENRGEQYF

j_gene: TRBJ2-7
v_gene: TRBV18
abundance: -
d_gene: -
CDR3nt: TGTGCCAGCTCACCTCCGGGATCTCCTCGACCCTACGAGCAGTACTTC
CDR3aa: CASSPPGSPRPYEQYF

j_gene: TRBJ2-1
v_gene: TRBV10-1
abundance: -
d_gene: TRBD1
CDR3nt: TGCGCCAGCAGTGAAGGACAGGGAAAAGGCGAGCAGTTCTTC
CDR3aa: CASSEGQGKGEQFF

j_gene: TRBJ2-7
v_gene: TRBV5-1
abundance: -
d_gene: TRBD1
CDR3nt: TGCGCCAGCAGCTTGGGACAGGGGATAGGATACGAGCAGTACTTC
CDR3aa: CASSLGQGIGYEQYF

j_gene: TRBJ2-7
v_gene: TRBV30
abundance: -
d_gene: -
CDR3nt: TGTGCCTGGGACGTAGAGAGCCACTACGAGCAGTACTTC
CDR3aa: CAWDVESHYEQYF

j_gene: TRBJ2-1
v_gene: TRBV19
abundance: -
d_gene: TRBD2
CDR3nt: TGTGCCAGTAGTATATATGGTTGGGGAGCGGGAGGAAATGAGCAGTTCTTC
CDR3aa: CASSIYGWGAGGNEQFF

j_gene: TRBJ1-6
v_gene: TRBV2
abundance: -
d_gene: -
CDR3nt: TGTGCCAGCAGTCTATCCCGGGAACCTAACGTGCATAATTCACCCCTCCACTTT
CDR3aa: CASSLSREPNVHNSPLHF

j_gene: TRBJ1-5
v_gene: TRBV28
abundance: -
d_gene: TRBD1
CDR3nt: TGTGCCAGCAGTGCCCCCCGGGACAGCAATTATCAGCCCCAGCATTTT
CDR3aa: CASSAPRDSNYQPQHF

j_gene: TRBJ1-1
v_gene: TRBV11-2
abundance: few
d_gene: -
CDR3nt: TGTGCCAGCAGCTTACTGATAACAGGGACTGAAGCTTTCTTT
CDR3aa: CASSLLITGTEAFF

j_gene: TRBJ1-1
v_gene: TRBV19
abundance: -
d_gene: -
CDR3nt: TGTGCCAGTAGTACCGAGACAGGACGTACTGAAGCTTTCTTT
CDR3aa: CASSTETGRTEAFF

j_gene: TRBJ1-3
v_gene: TRBV18
abundance: -
d_gene: TRBD1
CDR3nt: TGTGCCAGCTACAAGACAGGGGTCCCTGGAAACACCATATATTTT
CDR3aa: CASYKTGVPGNTIYF

j_gene: TRBJ2-7
v_gene: TRBV12-2
abundance: -
d_gene: -
CDR3nt: TGTGCAAGTCGCCCGCCTCACGACCGTACGGACAACGAGCAGTACTTC
CDR3aa: CASRPPHDRTDNEQYF

j_gene: TRBJ1-1
v_gene: TRBV7-3
abundance: -
d_gene: TRBD1
CDR3nt: TGTGCCAGCAGCTCTACCGGGACAGGGGGTGGGACTGAAGCTTTCTTT
CDR3aa: CASSSTGTGGGTEAFF

j_gene: TRBJ2-2
v_gene: TRBV3-1/TRBV3-2
abundance: -
d_gene: -
CDR3nt: TGTGCCAGCAGCCAACTCCTTGGGGCAGGGGTCGGCGGGGAGCTGTTTTTT
CDR3aa: CASSQLLGAGVGGELFF

j_gene: TRBJ2-2
v_gene: TRBV4-1
abundance: -
d_gene: TRBD1
CDR3nt: TGCGCCAGCAGCCGCACGGGACAGGGTTACACCGGGGAGCTGTTTTTT
CDR3aa: CASSRTGQGYTGELFF

j_gene: TRBJ1-4
v_gene: TRBV9
abundance: once
d_gene: TRBD1
CDR3nt: TGTGCCAGCAGCGCAACCGGGACAGGGGATGAAAAACTGTTTTTT
CDR3aa: CASSATGTGDEKLFF

j_gene: TRBJ2-1
v_gene: TRBV5-8
abundance: once
d_gene: TRBD2
CDR3nt: TGTGCCAGCAGCTTGGTGCGGACTAGCGGGGGTTGGTCCTACAATGAGCAGTTCTTC
CDR3aa: CASSLVRTSGGWSYNEQFF

j_gene: TRBJ2-7
v_gene: TRBV27
abundance: -
d_gene: -
CDR3nt: TGTGCCAGCAGTTTACAGGGTGGAACCTCCTACGAGCAGTACTTC
CDR3aa: CASSLQGGTSYEQYF

j_gene: TRBJ1-5
v_gene: TRBV2
abundance: -
d_gene: -
CDR3nt: TGTGCCAGCCAAAGGGGCGGACAGCCCCAGCATTTT
CDR3aa: CASQRGGQPQHF

j_gene: TRBJ2-6
v_gene: TRBV10-3
abundance: -
d_gene: TRBD1
CDR3nt: TGTGCCATCACCCAAGGGGGGACAGGGGGCTCTGGGGCCAACGTCCTGACTTTC
CDR3aa: CAITQGGTGGSGANVLTF

j_gene: TRBJ2-2
v_gene: TRBV25-1
abundance: -
d_gene: -
CDR3nt: TGTGCCAGCAGGGTGGCGGCCGGGGAGCTGTTTTTT
CDR3aa: CASRVAAGELFF

j_gene: TRBJ2-1
v_gene: TRBV7-9
abundance: -
d_gene: -
CDR3nt: TGTGCCAGCAGCACGACGGGGGGAATTTTTACAGGGGAGCAGTTCTTC
CDR3aa: CASSTTGGIFTGEQFF

j_gene: TRBJ2-1
v_gene: TRBV27
abundance: -
d_gene: TRBD1
CDR3nt: TGTGCCAGCAGTTCCCGGGACAGGGGGCGAGGTGAGCAGTTCTTC
CDR3aa: CASSSRDRGRGEQFF

j_gene: TRBJ2-3
v_gene: TRBV11-2
abundance: -
d_gene: TRBD2
CDR3nt: TGTGCCAGCAGCCAGCCTAGCGGGGGACCAGATACGCAGTATTTT
CDR3aa: CASSQPSGGPDTQYF

j_gene: TRBJ2-7
v_gene: TRBV6-5
abundance: once
d_gene: TRBD1
CDR3nt: TGTGCCAGCAGCCTTGGACAGGGCTACGAGCAGTACTTC
CDR3aa: CASSLGQGYEQYF

j_gene: TRBJ1-1
v_gene: TRBV6-5
abundance: -
d_gene: -
CDR3nt: TGTGCCAGCAGTTACTCGAATAGGGCAGGGGCTGAAGCTTTCTTT
CDR3aa: CASSYSNRAGAEAFF

j_gene: TRBJ2-1
v_gene: TRBV10-1
abundance: -
d_gene: -
CDR3nt: TGCGCCAGCAGTGAGTCGAGGTTGGCGACCAATGAGCAGTTCTTC
CDR3aa: CASSESRLATNEQFF

j_gene: TRBJ2-7
v_gene: TRBV12-1
abundance: -
d_gene: -
CDR3nt: TGTGCCAGCAGCTCACAGACTAGCGGGGGGTCGGAAGTCAACTACGAGCAGTACTTC
CDR3aa: CASSSQTSGGSEVNYEQYF

j_gene: TRBJ1-2
v_gene: TRBV9
abundance: -
d_gene: TRBD1
CDR3nt: TGTGCCGGCAGCCCAGGGGGCTCTGCGTATGGCTACACCTTC
CDR3aa: CAGSPGGSAYGYTF

j_gene: TRBJ2-3
v_gene: TRBV9
abundance: -
d_gene: TRBD2
CDR3nt: TGTGCCAGCAGCGTAGACGCGGGGGGGCGAGATACGCAGTATTTT
CDR3aa: CASSVDAGGRDTQYF

j_gene: TRBJ2-6
v_gene: TRBV30
abundance: -
d_gene: -
CDR3nt: TGTGCCTGGAGTACTGGGGGGGCGCCTGGGGCCAACGTCCTGACTTTC
CDR3aa: CAWSTGGAPGANVLTF

j_gene: TRBJ1-1
v_gene: TRBV11-2
abundance: few
d_gene: TRBD1
CDR3nt: TGTGCCAGCAGCGCCCGACAGGGGTTAATGAACACTGAAGCTTTCTTT
CDR3aa: CASSARQGLMNTEAFF

j_gene: TRBJ2-1
v_gene: TRBV4-3
abundance: -
d_gene: TRBD2
CDR3nt: TGCGCCAGCAGCCAGGCACCCCCTAGCGGGGGGTATGAGCAGTTCTTC
CDR3aa: CASSQAPPSGGYEQFF

j_gene: TRBJ2-2
v_gene: TRBV29-1
abundance: -
d_gene: TRBD1
CDR3nt: TGCAGCGTTGGACAGGGCCCTTCCAACACCGGGGAGCTGTTTTTT
CDR3aa: CSVGQGPSNTGELFF

j_gene: TRBJ2-1
v_gene: TRBV24-1
abundance: -
d_gene: TRBD2
CDR3nt: TGTGCCACCAGTGACTCGACCCCGGGACTAGCGGCTAATGAGCAGTTCTTC
CDR3aa: CATSDSTPGLAANEQFF

j_gene: TRBJ2-6
v_gene: TRBV9
abundance: -
d_gene: -
CDR3nt: TGTGCCAGCAGCGCCCCGAGGTCTGGGGCCAACGTCCTGACTTTC
CDR3aa: CASSAPRSGANVLTF

j_gene: TRBJ1-3
v_gene: TRBV6-5
abundance: -
d_gene: -
CDR3nt: TGTGCCAGCAGGATACAGGGTGGTGGAAACACCATATATTTT
CDR3aa: CASRIQGGGNTIYF